This TCR beta chain was sequenced during a study of cytomegalovirus exposure and HLA in healthy donors. Study overall: Drawn from HLA-typed donors, around 85 million unique TCRs were held in an early data release.

Note on this clone: Its antigen is unknown.

13 Jbeta primers and 60 Vbeta primers were used for the PCR. Some clones are missing from TCRdb's copy, which holds only in-frame ones; the method was immunoSEQ multiplex PCR. The sample holds 150,000 to 200,000 clones, 84% seen once. Findings and limits, study-wide: Researchers reported in a later analysis that a missense DCLRE1C variant was tied to TCR beta V- and J-gene trimming.

Trimming removed 2 bases at V and 8 bases at J, with 16 bases between. The germline V gene has CDR1 MNHEY and CDR2 SVGAGI. The CDR3 loop spans 15 amino acids. The rearrangement joins TRBV6-5 to TRBJ1-3, with D uncertain. This receptor was obtained from a man aged 25-40 years in good health and CMV-seronegative. Source material: PBMCs. Here the CDR3 DNA reads TGTGCCAGCAGTTACGCCCCCGGGTTGTCGGACACCATATATTTT. Translation gives CASSYAPGLSDTIYF.